The next 29 T cell receptor beta chains were all read from a single sample in a study of OX40 agonist ivuxolimab in advanced cancers. Sequencing used immunoSEQ multiplex PCR; TCRdb keeps in-frame clones, though not all of them. Of about 54,000 clones in the sample, 80% to 90% were seen once. The material sequenced was CD4+ or CD8+ T cells sorted from blood, taken in a trial of the OX40 agonist ivuxolimab. The receptors were sampled from an adult with an advanced solid tumor such as melanoma, head and neck, liver or kidney cancer.

The chain recombines TRBV28 with TRBJ2-7; a possible D gene is TRBD2 (5 bases). Germline CDR1 and CDR2: MDHEN and SYDVKM. This CDR3 comprises 14 residues. Trimming took off 2 bases at V and 0 bases at J, with 8 bases between the two ends. CDR3 residues: CASSLTGISYEQYF. The DNA of the CDR3 is TGTGCCAGCAGTTTAACGGGGATCTCCTACGAGCAGTACTTC.

This rearrangement joins TRBV7-2 to TRBJ2-5; D is perhaps TRBD1 (5 bases). CDR1 and CDR2 from the germline V gene are SGHTA and FQGNSA. V gave up 0 bases and J gave up 2 bases, with 10 bases separating them. This CDR3 spans 15 amino acids. The CDR3 DNA follows: TGTGCCAGCAGCTTAGCTTCAGGGTATCAAGAGACCCAGTACTTC. As protein: CASSLASGYQETQYF.

This chain connects TRBV28 to TRBJ1-1; D not certain. The V gene's germline CDR1 is MDHEN and CDR2 SYDVKM. The ends were cut back, 1 base at V and 4 bases at J, with 4 bases in the middle. CDR3 length: 12 residues. This CDR3 is CASSLLGTEAFF. The CDR3 DNA sequence: TGTGCCAGCAGTTTATTAGGCACTGAAGCTTTCTTT.

The V call is TRBV5-4, the J call TRBJ2-1; TRBD1 matches at 7 bases. Germline trimming cut 1 base from V and 5 bases from J; bases unmatched to any gene: 6. CDR3 length: 15 residues. CDR1 is SGHNT, CDR2 YYREEE, per germline (reference sequence). CDR3 bases: TGTGCCAGCAGCTTGAGGGGGCTAGGGAACAATGAGCAGTTCTTC. This sequence encodes CASSLRGLGNNEQFF.

This chain connects TRBV2 to TRBJ2-3, with D possibly matching TRBD1 (5 bases). The V gene lost 7 bases and the J gene lost 1 base, with 12 bases spanning the gap. The CDR3 has 14 amino acids. Germline V CDR1 and CDR2: SNHLY, FYNNEI. The CDR3 DNA reads TGTGCCAGCACGGCAGGGATCGGCACAGATACGCAGTATTTT. Residues: CASTAGIGTDTQYF. Full variable domain (outside the CDR3, taken from reference TRBV2 and TRBJ2-3): EPEVTQTPSHQVTQMGQEVILRCVPISNHLYFYWYRQILGQKVEFLVSFYNNEISEKSEIFDDQFSVERPDGSNFTLKIRSTKLEDSAMYFCASTAGIGTDTQYFGPGTRLTVL.

The V gene is TRBV7-8, the J gene TRBJ1-5; D uncertain. The CDR3 contains 14 residues. Trimming took 5 bases from V and 11 from J, leaving 19 bases between them. Germline V gene sequence: CDR1 SGHVS, CDR2 FQNEAQ. CDR3 nucleotide sequence: TGTGCCAGCAGCCTACGCGACGGCCGATCGGCCCAGCATTTT. Translated, it gives CASSLRDGRSAQHF. Full variable domain (rest looked up from reference TRBV7-8 and TRBJ1-5): GAGVSQSPRYKVAKRGQDVALRCDPISGHVSLFWYQQALGQGPEFLTYFQNEAQLDKSGLPSDRFFAERPEGSVSTLKIQRTQQEDSAVYLCASSLRDGRSAQHFGDGTRLSIL.

The chain carries TRBV28 and TRBJ2-7; D could derive from TRBD1 or TRBD2 (6 bases each). The germline V gene has CDR1 MDHEN and CDR2 SYDVKM. The CDR3 consists of 15 residues. Trimming pared 5 bases from V and 3 bases from J, leaving 17 bases between. CDR3 loop: CASSPQGTGVYEQYF. DNA of the CDR3: TGTGCCAGCAGTCCCCAGGGGACGGGAGTCTACGAGCAGTACTTC.

The chain carries TRBV5-6 and TRBJ1-5; D is undetermined. The CDR3 sequence is 15 residues long. Germline V lookup: CDR1 SGHDT, CDR2 YYEEEE. Deletions cut 0 bases from V and 1 base from J, with 8 bases between. CDR3 bases: TGTGCCAGCAGCTTGGAGGGTAGGAGCAATCAGCCCCAGCATTTT. It encodes CASSLEGRSNQPQHF.

CDR3 coding DNA: TGTGCCAGCAGTAAGGACAGGGGGGGAACCTACGAGCAGTACTTC. This sequence encodes CASSKDRGGTYEQYF. The chain uses TRBV28 and TRBJ2-7; 10 bases agree with TRBD1. This CDR3 has 15 amino acids. Germline lookup yields CDR1 MDHEN and CDR2 SYDVKM. Unmatched junction bases numbered 6, after V lost 5 bases and J lost 2 bases.

The chain combines TRBV2 with TRBJ1-5; 10 bases line up with TRBD1. The V gene's germline CDR1 is SNHLY and CDR2 FYNNEI. This CDR3 spans 14 amino acids. V was pared by 5 bases and J by 6 bases, with 4 bases of the junction left unmatched. The DNA for the CDR3 is TGTGCCAGCAGTCCTGGACAGGGGGGTCAGCCCCAGCATTTT. Protein sequence: CASSPGQGGQPQHF.

The V and J genes are TRBV5-1 and TRBJ1-1; D not certain. The CDR3 runs 14 residues. The ends were cut back, 3 bases at V and 7 bases at J, with 16 bases in the middle. Germline assignment: CDR1 SGHRS and CDR2 YFSETQ. The CDR3 spells CASSYLPETGEAFF. The CDR3 nucleotides read TGCGCCAGCAGCTACCTTCCGGAGACTGGTGAAGCTTTCTTT.

This clone was recorded only once. This chain links TRBV4-3 with TRBJ2-5; D unclear. The CDR3 runs 15 residues. Trimming cost V 3 bases and J 0 bases, with 11 bases left between them. CDR1 and CDR2 from the germline V gene are LGHNA and YSLEER. CDR3 in amino acids: CASSQGWGNQETQYF. The CDR3, as DNA: TGCGCCAGCAGCCAGGGGTGGGGAAACCAAGAGACCCAGTACTTC.

The V gene is TRBV30, the J gene TRBJ1-5; D ambiguous. The CDR3 totals 13 residues. CDR1 and CDR2 from the germline V gene are GTSNPN and SVGIG (reference sequence). V lost 6 bases to trimming and J lost 3 bases, with 12 bases between them. The CDR3 region is CACSGGINQPQHF. Here the CDR3 DNA reads TGTGCCTGCTCTGGCGGAATCAATCAGCCCCAGCATTTT.

The chain carries TRBV9 and TRBJ2-3, with D perhaps TRBD1 or TRBD2 (5 bases each). From germline, CDR1 is SGDLS and CDR2 YYNGEE. The CDR3 contains 15 residues. Trimming removed 3 bases from V and 4 bases from J, with 15 bases in between. The CDR3 DNA reads TGTGCCAGCAGCGCCCGGGACGAAGGGGCAGATACGCAGTATTTT. Translation gives CASSARDEGADTQYF. Full variable domain (outside the CDR3, taken from reference TRBV9 and TRBJ2-3): DSGVTQTPKHLITATGQRVTLRCSPRSGDLSVYWYQQSLDQGLQFLIQYYNGEERAKGNILERFSAQQFPDLHSELNLSSLELGDSALYFCASSARDEGADTQYFGPGTRLTVL.

The V call is TRBV10-1, the J call TRBJ2-7; D is unresolved. Trimming pared 3 bases from V and 6 bases from J, leaving 12 bases between. This CDR3 contains 13 residues. Germline loops: CDR1 WNHNN, CDR2 SYGVQD (reference sequence). CDR3 amino acids: CASSDALQSEQYF. The CDR3 region has the DNA TGCGCCAGCAGTGATGCTCTCCAGAGCGAGCAGTACTTC.

The chain is built from TRBV11-2 and TRBJ2-5; TRBD1 might be the D (5 bases). The CDR3 covers 16 residues. Germline V lookup: CDR1 SGHAT, CDR2 FQNNGV. Trimming stripped 4 bases from V and 1 base from J, with 16 bases between. The CDR3 coding sequence is TGTGCCAGCAGCTCCCTTCAGGGTCCGATCCAAGAGACCCAGTACTTC. The encoded protein is CASSSLQGPIQETQYF.

This clone was counted a few times. The V gene is TRBV2, the J gene TRBJ1-2, with a weak D call TRBD1 (6 bases). CDR3 size: 13 residues. Trimming stripped 5 bases from V and 8 bases from J, with 15 bases between. Germline V gene sequence: CDR1 SNHLY, CDR2 FYNNEI. The CDR3 DNA reads as TGTGCCAGCAGTCTTACGGGGGGCGGCGGCTACACCTTC. This sequence encodes CASSLTGGGGYTF.

The chain carries TRBV15 and TRBJ1-2, with 9 bases fitting TRBD1. Germline assignment: CDR1 LNHNV and CDR2 YYDKDF (reference sequence). The CDR3 is 14 amino acids. The J segment lost 5 bases and the V segment lost 1 base, leaving 2 bases of the junction unmatched. CDR3 DNA: TGTGCCACCAGCAGAGGACAGGGGGGTTATGGCTACACCTTC. Translation gives CATSRGQGGYGYTF.

The V call is TRBV21-1, the J call TRBJ2-3; no DNA check was done on the table's D call, TRBD1. TRBV21-1 counts as a pseudogene. This CDR3 has 17 amino acids. The CDR3 DNA follows: TGTGCCAGCAGCGCATTACCCCGGGACAGGGGCCCAGATACGCAGTATTTT. Its protein is CASSALPRDRGPDTQYF.

This rearrangement joins TRBV30 to TRBJ2-2; weak D call: TRBD2 (6 bases). V was pared by 0 bases and J by 6 bases, with 17 bases between. From germline, CDR1 is GTSNPN and CDR2 SVGIG (reference sequence). CDR3 size: 16 residues. The CDR3 region is CAWSVHGGISPGELFF. The CDR3 DNA reads TGTGCCTGGAGTGTACATGGGGGGATATCACCCGGGGAGCTGTTTTTT.

The chain links TRBV11-1 to TRBJ2-6; D may be TRBD1 (5 bases). The CDR3 is made up of 16 amino acids. Trimming removed 1 base at V and 1 base at J, with 8 bases between. Germline V lookup: CDR1 SGHAT, CDR2 FQDESV (reference sequence). CDR3 region: CASSLVGQSGANVLTF. The DNA of the CDR3 is TGTGCCAGCAGCTTAGTGGGGCAGTCTGGGGCCAACGTCCTGACTTTC.

CDR3 in amino acids: CASSFLTGNSNYGYTF. The CDR3 DNA reads as TGTGCCAGCAGCTTCCTGACAGGGAACTCTAACTATGGCTACACCTTC. J is TRBJ1-2 and V is TRBV11-2, with 7 bases fitting TRBD1. Germline-derived CDR1 and CDR2 are SGHAT and FQNNGV. The V and J ends lost 3 bases and 0 bases, in that order; junction bases with no gene match: 7. This CDR3 has 16 residues.

This clone was seen once. The chain is built from TRBV19 and TRBJ1-2; tentatively, D is TRBD1 (5 bases). Germline CDR1 and CDR2: LNHDA and SQIVND (reference sequence). V was shortened by 3 bases and J by 6 bases, with 8 bases between the two germline ends. The CDR3 is 12 amino acids. Here the CDR3 reads CASSITRDGYTF. CDR3 nucleotide sequence: TGTGCCAGTAGTATCACCAGGGATGGCTACACCTTC. Variable domain in full (rest from reference TRBV19 and TRBJ1-2): DGGITQSPKYLFRKEGQNVTLSCEQNLNHDAMYWYRQDPGQGLRLIYYSQIVNDFQKGDIAEGYSVSREKKESFPLTVTSAQKNPTAFYLCASSITRDGYTFGSGTRLTVV.

V is TRBV7-8 and J is TRBJ1-6, with 12 bases that match TRBD1. Trimming at V came to 0 bases and at J to 12 bases, leaving 9 bases not matched to a gene. Germline CDR1 reads SGHVS; CDR2 reads FQNEAQ. The CDR3 has 17 amino acids. The CDR3 nucleotides are TGTGCCAGCAGCTTAGCGCTGGGACAGGGGGCTTACTTACCCCTCCACTTT. Protein sequence: CASSLALGQGAYLPLHF. Filled out from reference TRBV7-8 and TRBJ1-6, the complete variable domain reads GAGVSQSPRYKVAKRGQDVALRCDPISGHVSLFWYQQALGQGPEFLTYFQNEAQLDKSGLPSDRFFAERPEGSVSTLKIQRTQQEDSAVYLCASSLALGQGAYLPLHFGNGTRLTVT.

The V gene is TRBV18, the J gene TRBJ1-2; possible D gene TRBD1, 6 bases. This CDR3 has 16 amino acids. Between the trimmed V and J ends, which lost 4 bases and 3 bases, there was a span of 18 bases. Germline-derived CDR1 and CDR2 are KGHSH and LQKENI. The CDR3 loop reads CASSLGGQPEYYGYTF. CDR3 nucleotides: TGTGCCAGCTCACTGGGAGGACAGCCCGAATACTATGGCTACACCTTC.

The chain carries TRBV19 and TRBJ2-7, with D tentatively TRBD2 (6 bases). The CDR3 covers 23 residues. V was trimmed by 4 bases and J by 2 bases, leaving 39 bases between them. Germline V CDR1 and CDR2: LNHDA, SQIVND (reference sequence). CDR3 sequence reads: CASSTRILVERARTLSQAYEQYF. The CDR3 DNA follows: TGTGCCAGTAGTACCCGTATCCTCGTGGAGCGGGCTCGCACCCTCTCGCAAGCCTACGAGCAGTACTTC.

The chain employs TRBV19 and TRBJ1-2; the D is unclear. Trimming pared 5 bases from V and 6 bases from J, leaving 16 bases between. This CDR3 has 14 residues. Germline V gives CDR1 LNHDA, CDR2 SQIVND (reference sequence). CDR3 in amino acids: CASSLGPAPNGYTF. The CDR3 coding sequence is TGTGCCAGTAGTCTTGGTCCTGCCCCTAATGGCTACACCTTC. Full variable domain (remainder filled in from reference TRBV19 and TRBJ1-2): DGGITQSPKYLFRKEGQNVTLSCEQNLNHDAMYWYRQDPGQGLRLIYYSQIVNDFQKGDIAEGYSVSREKKESFPLTVTSAQKNPTAFYLCASSLGPAPNGYTFGSGTRLTVV.

The rearrangement joins TRBV19 to TRBJ1-4; D ambiguous. Per germline, CDR1 LNHDA and CDR2 SQIVND (reference sequence). The CDR3 is made up of 11 amino acids. The germline V and J ends were trimmed by 4 bases and 8 bases, with 5 bases remaining between them. The CDR3 DNA follows: TGTGCCAGTAGTACCCAAGAAAAACTGTTTTTT. Translated: CASSTQEKLFF.

The table lists this clone with a count of one. This chain joins TRBV2 and TRBJ1-3; unclear D gene. Trimming stripped 8 bases from V and 2 bases from J, with 13 bases between. The CDR3 has 14 amino acids. CDR1 and CDR2 from the germline V gene are SNHLY and FYNNEI. The CDR3 protein is CASQKDRTGNTIYF. The CDR3 DNA reads as TGTGCCAGCCAGAAAGATCGAACTGGAAACACCATATATTTT.